A single sample gave rise to the 31 T cell receptor beta chains below, sequenced in a study of cytomegalovirus exposure and HLA in healthy donors. With 60 Vbeta and 13 Jbeta primers, the PCR was carried out. Using immunoSEQ multiplex PCR, the repertoire was profiled, and TCRdb retains in-frame clones only, with some absent. This sample has about 100,000 clones, with about 79% found just once. The sample was PBMCs. The source is a female donor in good health and CMV-seropositive.

This clone was seen only a few times. This chain connects TRBV7-2 to TRBJ2-3; 11 bases fit TRBD2. The CDR3 contains 18 residues. V shed 5 bases and J 0 bases; nucleotides not matched to a gene: 10. Germline CDR1 reads SGHTA; CDR2 reads FQGNSA. CDR3 sequence (DNA): TGTGCCAGCAGCATGTGGAGGACTAGCGGGTCTAGCACAGATACGCAGTATTTT. It codes for CASSMWRTSGSSTDTQYF.

The rearrangement joins TRBV5-1 to TRBJ2-1, with TRBD2 identical over 7 bases. The CDR3 runs to 16 residues. J gave up 6 bases and V 2 bases, and 11 bases lay outside the gene matches. Per germline, CDR1 SGHRS and CDR2 YFSETQ. Written as DNA, the CDR3 is TGCGCCAGCAGCTTCCAGACTAGCCCTCAGGGCAATGAGCAGTTCTTC. Amino acid sequence: CASSFQTSPQGNEQFF.

The chain has TRBV7-9 and TRBJ1-1; D is unresolved. V was cut by 8 bases and J by 0 bases, with 7 bases left in between. This CDR3 has 12 residues. The germline V gene has CDR1 SEHNR and CDR2 FQNEAQ (reference sequence). CDR3 sequence (DNA): TGTGCCAGCGACAAGATGAACACTGAAGCTTTCTTT. Its translation: CASDKMNTEAFF.

V gene TRBV19 combines with J gene TRBJ2-2, with 8 bases fitting TRBD2. Germline V CDR1 and CDR2: LNHDA, SQIVND (reference sequence). This CDR3 has 18 residues. The junction had 15 bases not matched to a gene; V was cut back by 5 bases and J by 4 bases. CDR3 coding DNA: TGTGCCAGTAGTCTTCGCGACGGGAGGGCCATGGGCACCGGGGAGCTGTTTTTT. Translated: CASSLRDGRAMGTGELFF.

The chain employs TRBV5-1 and TRBJ2-3; D uncertain. This CDR3 is 11 amino acids long. The germline V gene encodes CDR1 SGHRS and CDR2 YFSETQ. V lost 4 bases and J 3 bases, leaving 3 bases between the germline ends. The CDR3 reads CASSLTDTQYF. The CDR3 DNA reads TGCGCCAGCAGCCTAACAGATACGCAGTATTTT. Full variable domain (remainder filled in from reference TRBV5-1 and TRBJ2-3): KAGVTQTPRYLIKTRGQQVTLSCSPISGHRSVSWYQQTPGQGLQFLFEYFSETQRNKGNFPGRFSGRQFSNSRSEMNVSTLELGDSALYLCASSLTDTQYFGPGTRLTVL.

The chain employs TRBV5-6 and TRBJ2-2; 8 bases line up with TRBD1. Trimming took 4 bases from V and 3 from J; bases not matched to a gene: 2. Germline-derived CDR1 and CDR2 are SGHDT and YYEEEE. The CDR3 has 14 residues. The CDR3 region has the DNA TGTGCCAGCAGCCAGACAGGGGACACCGGGGAGCTGTTTTTT. Translating gives CASSQTGDTGELFF.

The chain is built from TRBV30 and TRBJ1-1; possibly TRBD1 for D (5 bases). Germline V gene lookup returns CDR1 GTSNPN and CDR2 SVGIG (reference sequence). This CDR3 is built from 16 residues. V gave up 0 bases and J gave up 0 bases, with 14 bases separating them. The CDR3 spells CAWSVLGWGVNTEAFF. DNA for the CDR3: TGTGCCTGGAGTGTACTGGGGTGGGGGGTGAACACTGAAGCTTTCTTT.

V gene TRBV7-7 combines with J gene TRBJ2-3; D is unclear. Germline assignment: CDR1 SSHAT and CDR2 FNYEAQ (reference sequence). The CDR3 length is 14 residues. The ends were cut back, 5 bases at V and 6 bases at J, with 15 bases in the middle. This CDR3 reads CASSPRSPPDTQYF. The CDR3 region has the DNA TGTGCCAGCAGCCCAAGGAGTCCCCCCGATACGCAGTATTTT.

V is TRBV10-3 and J is TRBJ2-7; TRBD1 aligns across 7 bases. The V segment lost 2 bases and the J segment 3 bases; nucleotides outside the gene matches: 7. The V gene's germline CDR1 is ENHRY and CDR2 SYGVKD. The CDR3 has 15 residues. CDR3 protein: CAISEPGTAIYEQYF. The CDR3 bases are TGTGCCATCAGTGAGCCGGGGACAGCAATCTACGAGCAGTACTTC.

Concerning this clone: A read error may produce the germline difference seen at one junction end. The chain is built from TRBV19 and TRBJ1-4; D not resolved. CDR1 and CDR2 from the germline V gene are LNHDA and SQIVND (reference sequence). The CDR3 extends over 13 amino acids. Here the CDR3 DNA reads TGTGCCTGTAGAACGGGTGGGAATGAAAAACTGTTTTTT. Protein sequence: CACRTGGNEKLFF. Complete variable domain (other parts from reference TRBV19 and TRBJ1-4): DGGITQSPKYLFRKEGQNVTLSCEQNLNHDAMYWYRQDPGQGLRLIYYSQIVNDFQKGDIAEGYSVSREKKESFPLTVTSAQKNPTAFYLCACRTGGNEKLFFGSGTQLSVL.

V and J are TRBV11-2 and TRBJ2-3; perhaps TRBD2 as D (6 bases). Per germline, CDR1 SGHAT and CDR2 FQNNGV. This CDR3 is built from 12 residues. The V gene lost 5 bases and the J gene lost 5 bases, with 8 bases spanning the gap. CDR3 DNA sequence: TGTGCCAGCAGCCTCGGGAGAGATACGCAGTATTTT. Protein sequence: CASSLGRDTQYF.

This chain joins TRBV7-9 and TRBJ2-1; TRBD2 agrees at 8 bases. V shed 5 bases, J shed 0 bases, and the junction held 9 bases outside the gene matches. This CDR3 comprises 17 residues. The germline CDR1 and CDR2 sequences are SEHNR and FQNEAQ (reference sequence). CDR3 DNA: TGTGCCAGCAGCAACCGGGGGGCGGGGGGCTCCTACAATGAGCAGTTCTTC. It yields the protein CASSNRGAGGSYNEQFF.

The rearrangement links TRBV15 to TRBJ2-1; D perhaps matches TRBD2 (7 bases). The CDR3 has 16 residues. Germline-derived CDR1 and CDR2 are LNHNV and YYDKDF (reference sequence). Deletions cut 0 bases from V and 2 bases from J, with 11 bases between. This chain's CDR3 is CATSRDKGGAYNEQFF. CDR3 nucleotides: TGTGCCACCAGCAGAGATAAGGGGGGGGCCTACAATGAGCAGTTCTTC.

The rearrangement uses TRBV11-2 and TRBJ2-7; 10 bases fit TRBD2. Losses at the gene ends were 7 bases for V and 0 bases for J; bases not matched to a gene: 3. Germline V gene lookup returns CDR1 SGHAT and CDR2 FQNNGV. The CDR3 runs 14 residues. The CDR3: CASTGTSDSYEQYF. For the CDR3, the DNA is TGTGCCAGCACCGGGACTAGCGACTCCTACGAGCAGTACTTC. The full variable domain, its missing parts supplied by reference TRBV11-2 and TRBJ2-7, is EAGVAQSPRYKIIEKRQSVAFWCNPISGHATLYWYQQILGQGPKLLIQFQNNGVVDDSQLPKDRFSAERLKGVDSTLKIQPAKLEDSAVYLCASTGTSDSYEQYFGPGTRLTVT.

This chain uses TRBV5-6 with TRBJ2-5; 7 bases line up with TRBD1. The DNA end favors TRBJ2-7, so the J call may be wrong. Germline CDR1 and CDR2: SGHDT and YYEEEE. CDR3 length equals 16 residues. The CDR3 DNA is TGTGCCAGCAGCTCGGGCCTCAGGGGGTTTCCCTACGAGCAGTACTTC. Translation gives CASSSGLRGFPYEQYF.

Points on this clone: The junction and the germline gene differ at one end; a read error may be behind it. The chain recombines TRBV7-9 with TRBJ2-1, with 9 bases matching TRBD2. CDR1 is SEHNR, CDR2 FQNEAQ, per germline (reference sequence). The CDR3 totals 16 residues. In DNA, the CDR3 is TGTTCCAGCAGCTCCCTAGCGGGAAAGGCCTACAATGAGCAGTTCTTC. The encoded protein is CSSSSLAGKAYNEQFF.

The chain recombines TRBV4-1 with TRBJ2-5; 8 bases map to TRBD2. The J call may be mistaken, given a closer DNA end match to TRBJ2-7. The CDR3 contains 16 residues. Germline V lookup: CDR1 MGHRA, CDR2 YSYEKL. This CDR3 is CASSQVGTSGPHEQYF. The DNA for the CDR3 is TGCGCCAGCAGCCAAGTAGGGACTAGTGGGCCTCACGAGCAGTACTTC.

The rearrangement uses TRBV27 and TRBJ1-2, with TRBD1 as a possible D gene (6 bases). Germline V gene sequence: CDR1 MNHEY, CDR2 SMNVEV (reference sequence). There are 14 residues in the CDR3. With 6 bases removed from V and 7 bases from J, the gap between germline ends came to 18 bases. CDR3 in amino acids: CASSPGAGVVGYTF. The CDR3 DNA follows: TGTGCCAGCAGCCCCGGAGCAGGGGTTGTTGGCTACACCTTC.

The rearrangement joins TRBV11-3 to TRBJ1-3; D gene uncertain. Germline V gene data show CDR1 as SGHNT and CDR2 as YENEEA. The CDR3 is made up of 13 amino acids. V was clipped by 3 bases and J by 0 bases, with 3 bases between them. This CDR3 reads CASSFSSGNTIYF. The DNA of the CDR3 is TGTGCCAGCAGCTTCAGCTCTGGAAACACCATATATTTT.

The chain has TRBV6-5 and TRBJ2-2; 7 bases fit TRBD1. The CDR3 consists of 14 residues. Looked up from germline, CDR1 is MNHEY and CDR2 is SVGAGI. With 10 bases clipped from V and 4 bases from J, the junction kept 9 bases outside the gene matches. The CDR3 region has the DNA TGTGCCACCCGGGGCAGGGGGTCCACCGGGGAGCTGTTTTTT. The encoded protein is CATRGRGSTGELFF.

This chain uses TRBV14 with TRBJ2-2; 7 positions agree with TRBD1. CDR1 is SGHDN, CDR2 FVKESK, per germline. This CDR3 is 15 amino acids long. V gave up 1 base and J gave up 4 bases; unmatched junction bases: 3. CDR3 residues: CASSQGAGGTGELFF. CDR3 in DNA: TGTGCCAGCAGCCAAGGAGCAGGGGGCACCGGGGAGCTGTTTTTT. Full variable domain (rest looked up from reference TRBV14 and TRBJ2-2): EAGVTQFPSHSVIEKGQTVTLRCDPISGHDNLYWYRRVMGKEIKFLLHFVKESKQDESGMPNNRFLAERTGGTYSTLKVQPAELEDSGVYFCASSQGAGGTGELFFGEGSRLTVL.

This clone was counted a few times. The V call is TRBV19, the J call TRBJ2-5; maybe TRBD2 (5 bases). The CDR3 runs 11 residues. The germline CDR1 and CDR2 sequences are LNHDA and SQIVND (reference sequence). The V and J ends lost 8 bases and 4 bases respectively, with 8 bases between them. CDR3 coding DNA: TGTGCCAGTGGCGGAGGAGAGACCCAGTACTTC. This codes for CASGGGETQYF.

J is TRBJ2-3 and V is TRBV7-2; 9 bases agree with TRBD2. The CDR3 has 16 amino acids. Germline V gene sequence: CDR1 SGHTA, CDR2 FQGNSA. V shed 3 bases, J shed 6 bases, and the junction held 10 bases outside the gene matches. This CDR3 reads CASSFLRGGTPDTQYF. The CDR3 DNA follows: TGTGCCAGCAGCTTTTTGCGGGGGGGCACCCCGGATACGCAGTATTTT.

This chain joins TRBV7-2 and TRBJ2-5; no clear D gene. The V and J ends lost 0 bases and 1 base respectively, with 6 bases between them. CDR3 size: 14 residues. The V gene's germline CDR1 is SGHTA and CDR2 FQGNSA. The CDR3 protein is CASSLAGAQETQYF. The CDR3 region has the DNA TGTGCCAGCAGCTTAGCGGGCGCCCAAGAGACCCAGTACTTC.

This clone was seen only a few times. The chain couples TRBV19 to TRBJ2-1, with 9 bases lining up with TRBD1. J was trimmed by 5 bases and V by 7 bases; bases with no gene match: 6. The CDR3 is 14 residues long. Germline V gene lookup returns CDR1 LNHDA and CDR2 SQIVND (reference sequence). CDR3: CASTDRGGNNEQFF. CDR3 nucleotide sequence: TGTGCCAGTACAGACAGGGGGGGTAACAATGAGCAGTTCTTC. The entire variable domain, with the rest obtained from reference TRBV19 and TRBJ2-1, is as follows: DGGITQSPKYLFRKEGQNVTLSCEQNLNHDAMYWYRQDPGQGLRLIYYSQIVNDFQKGDIAEGYSVSREKKESFPLTVTSAQKNPTAFYLCASTDRGGNNEQFFGPGTRLTVL.

This chain uses TRBV11-2 with TRBJ2-7; TRBD2 matches 11 bases. V lost 2 bases, J lost 3 bases, and 9 bases stayed unmatched. Germline CDR1 and CDR2: SGHAT and FQNNGV. The CDR3 has 17 amino acids. The CDR3, as DNA: TGTGCCAGCAGCTTATCCCTAGCGGGGGGCGGGATCTACGAGCAGTACTTC. Its translation: CASSLSLAGGGIYEQYF.

Relative to its sample, this clone is medium-sized. The J gene is TRBJ2-3, the V gene TRBV6-1, with TRBD2 matching 11 bases. From germline, CDR1 is MNHNS and CDR2 SASEGT. V shed 1 base, J shed 6 bases, and the junction held 3 bases outside the gene matches. The CDR3 contains 15 residues. CDR3 in amino acids: CASSEGSGGADTQYF. The DNA for the CDR3 is TGTGCCAGCAGTGAAGGTAGCGGGGGGGCGGATACGCAGTATTTT.

The chain uses TRBV27 and TRBJ1-2; 7 bases match TRBD1. Trimming removed 5 bases from V and 4 bases from J; junction bases left unmatched: 7. This CDR3 spans 14 amino acids. The germline V gene has CDR1 MNHEY and CDR2 SMNVEV (reference sequence). CDR3 sequence reads: CASSPRGQPYGYTF. The DNA for the CDR3 is TGTGCCAGCAGTCCGAGGGGACAGCCCTATGGCTACACCTTC.

This rearrangement joins TRBV7-2 to TRBJ1-5, with a tentative D call TRBD1 (5 bases). Germline V CDR1 and CDR2: SGHTA, FQGNSA. V lost 2 bases and J 4 bases, leaving 9 bases between the germline ends. This CDR3 has 14 amino acids. The CDR3 is CASSLQGRNQPQHF. The CDR3 DNA sequence: TGTGCCAGCAGCTTACAGGGCCGGAATCAGCCCCAGCATTTT.

The genes are TRBV10-1 and TRBJ2-2; TRBD1 aligns across 7 bases. Germline loops: CDR1 WNHNN, CDR2 SYGVQD (reference sequence). The CDR3 sequence is 15 residues long. The V segment lost 3 bases and the J segment 1 base; nucleotides outside the gene matches: 2. The CDR3 protein is CASSEGTVNTGELFF. For the CDR3, the DNA is TGCGCCAGCAGTGAAGGGACAGTGAACACCGGGGAGCTGTTTTTT.

The CDR3: CASHSAGELFF. CDR3 in DNA: TGTGCCTCTCACTCGGCCGGGGAGCTGTTTTTT. V usage is TRBV6-6 and J usage is TRBJ2-2, with D unclear. CDR1 MNHNY and CDR2 SVGAGI come from the germline V gene (reference sequence). The length of the CDR3 is 11 residues. Trimming stripped 11 bases from V and 6 bases from J, with 10 bases between.